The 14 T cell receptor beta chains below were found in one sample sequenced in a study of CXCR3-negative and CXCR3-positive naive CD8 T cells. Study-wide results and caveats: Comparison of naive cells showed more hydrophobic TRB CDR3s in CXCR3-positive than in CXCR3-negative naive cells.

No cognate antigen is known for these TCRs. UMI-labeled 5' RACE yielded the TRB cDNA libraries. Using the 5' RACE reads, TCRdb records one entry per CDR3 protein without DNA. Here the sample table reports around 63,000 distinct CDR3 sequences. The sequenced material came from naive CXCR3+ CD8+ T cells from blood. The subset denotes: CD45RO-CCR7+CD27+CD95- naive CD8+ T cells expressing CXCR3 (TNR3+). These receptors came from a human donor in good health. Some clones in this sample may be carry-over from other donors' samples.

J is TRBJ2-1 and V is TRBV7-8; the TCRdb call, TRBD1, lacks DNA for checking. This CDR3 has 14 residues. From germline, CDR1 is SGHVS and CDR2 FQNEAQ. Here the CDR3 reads CASSSWTERGEQFF.

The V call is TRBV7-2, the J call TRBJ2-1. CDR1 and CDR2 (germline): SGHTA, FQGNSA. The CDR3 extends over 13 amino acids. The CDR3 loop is CASSLVVYNEQFF.

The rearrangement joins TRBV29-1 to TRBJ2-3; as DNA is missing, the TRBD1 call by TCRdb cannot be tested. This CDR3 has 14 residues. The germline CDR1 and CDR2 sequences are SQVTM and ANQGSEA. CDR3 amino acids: CSVTGQSSTDTQYF.

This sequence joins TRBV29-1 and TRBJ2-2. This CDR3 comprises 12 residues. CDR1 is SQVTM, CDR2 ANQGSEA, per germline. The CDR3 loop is CSVDGGTGELFF.

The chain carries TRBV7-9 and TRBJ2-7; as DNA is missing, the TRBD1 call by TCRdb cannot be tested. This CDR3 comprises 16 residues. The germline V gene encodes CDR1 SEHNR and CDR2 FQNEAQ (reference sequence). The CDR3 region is CASSFSTGVAAYEQYF. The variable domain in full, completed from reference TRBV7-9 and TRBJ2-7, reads DTGVSQNPRHKITKRGQNVTFRCDPISEHNRLYWYRQTLGQGPEFLTYFQNEAQLEKSRLLSDRFSAERPKGSFSTLEIQRTEQGDSAMYLCASSFSTGVAAYEQYFGPGTRLTVT.

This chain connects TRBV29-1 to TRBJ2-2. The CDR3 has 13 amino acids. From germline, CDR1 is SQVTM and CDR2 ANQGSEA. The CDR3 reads CSVEGPNTGELFF.

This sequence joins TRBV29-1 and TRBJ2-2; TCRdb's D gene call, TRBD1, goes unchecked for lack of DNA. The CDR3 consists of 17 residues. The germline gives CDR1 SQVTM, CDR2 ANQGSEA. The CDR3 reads CSVSGTGSSSTTGELFF.

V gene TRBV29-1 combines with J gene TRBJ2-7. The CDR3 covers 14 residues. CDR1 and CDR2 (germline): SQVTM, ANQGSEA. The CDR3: CSVVIEAVSYEQYF.

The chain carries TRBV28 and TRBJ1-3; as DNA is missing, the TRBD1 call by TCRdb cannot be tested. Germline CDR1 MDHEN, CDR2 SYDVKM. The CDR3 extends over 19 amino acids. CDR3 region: CASSFSQGRIPISGNTIYF.

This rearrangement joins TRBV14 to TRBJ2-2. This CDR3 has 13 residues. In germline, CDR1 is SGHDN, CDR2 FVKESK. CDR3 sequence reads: CASSQEITGELFF.

Here the CDR3 reads CASNFAGSTEAFF. V and J are TRBV27 and TRBJ1-1. Germline V CDR1 and CDR2: MNHEY, SMNVEV (reference sequence). The CDR3 totals 13 residues.

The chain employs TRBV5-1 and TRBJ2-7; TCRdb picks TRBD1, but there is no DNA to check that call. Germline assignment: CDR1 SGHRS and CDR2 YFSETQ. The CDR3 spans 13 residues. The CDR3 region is CASSQGAWYEQYF.

The CDR3: CAISPRLAGGKNTGELFF. The V gene is TRBV10-3, the J gene TRBJ2-2; lacking DNA, the TRBD2 call made by TCRdb goes unchecked. Germline CDR1 is ENHRY and CDR2 is SYGVKD. The CDR3 runs 18 residues.

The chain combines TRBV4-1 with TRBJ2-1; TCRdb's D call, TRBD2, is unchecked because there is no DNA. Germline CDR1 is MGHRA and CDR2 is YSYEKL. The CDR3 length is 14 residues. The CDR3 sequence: CASTRTSGNNEQFF.